The rows below give T cell receptor beta chains drawn from one sample of a study of Ad26.COV2.S vaccination and SARS-CoV-2 variants. Only in-frame clones appear in the TCRdb table, and some are missing; sequencing was by immunoSEQ multiplex PCR. Among some 460,000 clones listed, roughly 87% were seen once. The starting material was peripheral blood, obtained in a trial of Ad26.COV2.S vaccine versus placebo. The receptor set was obtained from a person aged 18-60 years who received the Ad26.COV2.S COVID-19 vaccine or a placebo. Both conserved end residues are part of each CDR3. A D gene is named only where the DNA matches it firmly. A clone size is listed for some rows: how often the clone was seen (once, few, many), or a class if it is expanded.

D: -
V: TRBV4-1
size: -
J: TRBJ2-1
DNA: TGCGCCAGCAGCCAAGATCAGGGGGGGTCCTACAATGAGCAGTTCTTC
CDR3: CASSQDQGGSYNEQFF

D: -
V: TRBV2
size: once
J: TRBJ1-5
DNA: TGTGCCAGCAGTGGACGGGGAAGGATTCAGCCCCAGCATTTT
CDR3: CASSGRGRIQPQHF

D: -
V: TRBV18
size: -
J: TRBJ1-2
DNA: TGTGCCAGCTCCGAGGAAAAGGTTTATGGCTACACCTTC
CDR3: CASSEEKVYGYTF

D: -
V: TRBV16
size: once
J: TRBJ1-1
DNA: TGTGCCAGCAGCCAAGGGAGAGTGAACACTGAAGCTTTCTTT
CDR3: CASSQGRVNTEAFF

D: -
V: TRBV18
size: few
J: TRBJ1-2
DNA: TGTGCCAGCTCACCAGCTGCCGGCTACACCTTC
CDR3: CASSPAAGYTF

D: TRBD1
V: TRBV11-2
size: -
J: TRBJ1-2
DNA: TGTGCCAGCAGCTTAGCCCCGGGACAGGGGGAGTACTATGGCTACACCTTC
CDR3: CASSLAPGQGEYYGYTF

D: TRBD1
V: TRBV15
size: -
J: TRBJ2-5
DNA: TGTGCCACCAGCCCTCTGGACAGGGAAGAGACCCAGTACTTC
CDR3: CATSPLDREETQYF

D: -
V: TRBV6-6
size: -
J: TRBJ2-7
DNA: TGTGCCAGCAGGTGGGACATGGGCGAGCAGTACTTC
CDR3: CASRWDMGEQYF

D: -
V: TRBV5-6
size: -
J: TRBJ1-5
DNA: TGTGCCAGCAGCCGGGGAGGTTCGACGCAGCATTTT
CDR3: CASSRGGSTQHF

D: -
V: TRBV5-1
size: -
J: TRBJ2-3
DNA: TGCGCCAGCAGCGTCGGTCTAGTGGGGACAGATACGCAGTATTTT
CDR3: CASSVGLVGTDTQYF

D: TRBD2
V: TRBV9
size: -
J: TRBJ2-7
DNA: TGTGCCAGCAGCGTAGCGGGAGGAAGAGCCTACGAGCAGTACTTC
CDR3: CASSVAGGRAYEQYF

D: -
V: TRBV12-3/TRBV12-4
size: few
J: TRBJ1-1
DNA: TGTGCCAGCAGCTGGGGGGGGAACACTGAAGCTTTCTTT
CDR3: CASSWGGNTEAFF

D: -
V: TRBV12-3/TRBV12-4
size: -
J: TRBJ1-2
DNA: TGTGCCAGCAGTTTCGACAGGACCTATAGCTACACCTTC
CDR3: CASSFDRTYSYTF

D: TRBD2
V: TRBV25-1
size: -
J: TRBJ2-1
DNA: TGTGCCAGCAGTGAAAGACTAGCGGGTACAGCCTACAATGAGCAGTTCTTC
CDR3: CASSERLAGTAYNEQFF

D: -
V: TRBV13
size: -
J: TRBJ2-7
DNA: TGTGCCAGCAGCACGGGAAATGGTTACGAGCAGTACTTC
CDR3: CASSTGNGYEQYF

D: -
V: TRBV7-8
size: -
J: TRBJ2-5
DNA: TGTGCCAGCAGCTTAGTGTCAGGGTGGGAGACCCAGTACTTC
CDR3: CASSLVSGWETQYF

D: TRBD1
V: TRBV5-1
size: -
J: TRBJ2-7
DNA: TGCGCCAGTCAAGCGGGACAGGGAACATACGAGCAGTACTTC
CDR3: CASQAGQGTYEQYF

D: -
V: TRBV6-5
size: -
J: TRBJ2-2
DNA: TGTGCCAGCAGTTACTCGACTTCGACCGGGGAGCTGTTTTTT
CDR3: CASSYSTSTGELFF

D: -
V: TRBV7-3
size: -
J: TRBJ2-3
DNA: TGTGCCAGCAGCTATTCGTCGGATACGCAGTATTTT
CDR3: CASSYSSDTQYF

D: -
V: TRBV6-5
size: -
J: TRBJ1-5
DNA: TGTGCCAGCAGCAAACAGCCCTGGGGCAATCAGCCCCAGCATTTT
CDR3: CASSKQPWGNQPQHF

D: -
V: TRBV3-1/TRBV3-2
size: -
J: TRBJ1-2
DNA: TGTGCCAGCAGCGCCTCGGGGATTAACTATGGCTACACCTTC
CDR3: CASSASGINYGYTF

D: -
V: TRBV10-3
size: -
J: TRBJ2-7
DNA: TGTGCCATCAGTGACAGGGTATCTAACGAGCAGTACTTC
CDR3: CAISDRVSNEQYF

D: TRBD1
V: TRBV2
size: few
J: TRBJ1-2
DNA: TGTGCCAGCAGTGTCGTGGGGACAGCCGACTTC
CDR3: CASSVVGTADF

D: -
V: TRBV27
size: -
J: TRBJ2-1
DNA: TGTGCCAGCCGCAGGGGGGAAAGCTCCTACAATGAGCAGTTCTTC
CDR3: CASRRGESSYNEQFF

D: -
V: TRBV7-6
size: few
J: TRBJ2-7
DNA: TGTGCCAGCAGCTTAAGCCCCCCTGGGCAGACGGAGCAGTACTTC
CDR3: CASSLSPPGQTEQYF

D: -
V: TRBV10-3
size: -
J: TRBJ2-7
DNA: TGTGCCACCGGCGGCAAGGAGGACGAGCAGTACTTC
CDR3: CATGGKEDEQYF

D: -
V: TRBV6-2/TRBV6-3
size: -
J: TRBJ1-5
DNA: TGTGCCAGCAGTTACGAGCGTGGGGGGGGAAACTATCAGCCCCAGCATTTT
CDR3: CASSYERGGGNYQPQHF

D: -
V: TRBV29-1
size: once
J: TRBJ2-1
DNA: TGCAGCGTTGTGGTTTTCGTCCACCAGTACAATGAGCAGTTCTTC
CDR3: CSVVVFVHQYNEQFF

D: -
V: TRBV9
size: -
J: TRBJ1-2
DNA: TGTGCCAGCAGCGTAGGTACAGGGCCCAACTATGGCTACACCTTC
CDR3: CASSVGTGPNYGYTF

D: -
V: TRBV19
size: -
J: TRBJ1-2
DNA: TGTGCCAGTAGTAGGGGGGTGAGGGTCTCGATGAACGGCTACACCTTC
CDR3: CASSRGVRVSMNGYTF

D: -
V: TRBV19
size: -
J: TRBJ1-5
DNA: TGTGCCAGTAGTCCGGACAGAAATAGCAATCAGCCCCAGCATTTT
CDR3: CASSPDRNSNQPQHF

D: TRBD2
V: TRBV27
size: once
J: TRBJ2-1
DNA: TGTGCCAGCTGGGGGGGACACAATGAGCAGTTCTTC
CDR3: CASWGGHNEQFF

D: -
V: TRBV6-5
size: -
J: TRBJ2-3
DNA: TGTGCCAGCAGTTACGGGGTACCGGCTAACACAGATACGCAGTATTTT
CDR3: CASSYGVPANTDTQYF

D: TRBD1
V: TRBV6-6
size: -
J: TRBJ2-2
DNA: TGTGCCAGCAGTACATCAGGGGGTGACACCGGGGAGCTGTTTTTT
CDR3: CASSTSGGDTGELFF

D: TRBD1
V: TRBV18
size: -
J: TRBJ2-5
DNA: TGTGCCAGCTCGCAAAATGACAGGGGGCTGCAAGAGACCCAGTACTTC
CDR3: CASSQNDRGLQETQYF

D: -
V: TRBV7-9
size: -
J: TRBJ2-7
DNA: TGTGCTATCCGGGGAAAATACGAGCAGTACTTC
CDR3: CAIRGKYEQYF

D: -
V: TRBV5-1
size: -
J: TRBJ2-1
DNA: TGCGCCAGCAGCTTGTCTGGGTCGAAGGAGCAGTTCTTC
CDR3: CASSLSGSKEQFF